Presented here are 32 T cell receptor beta chains from one specimen sequenced in a study of blood T cells in healthy people across ages. The use of a sample-barcoded 5' primer and a J-beta primer mix characterized a second PCR of about 7 to 12 cycles. A single record per CDR3 protein comes from TCRdb applying MiXCR to the 5' RACE reads. The table records approximately 1,100,000 distinct CDR3 sequences, 35% to 50% of them present only once. Material: blood. These receptors all come from a woman aged 60-70 years in good health.

The chain is built from TRBV20-1 and TRBJ2-3, with D possibly being TRBD1 (7 bases). Trimming removed 0 bases at V and 6 bases at J, with 19 bases between. This CDR3 spans 16 amino acids. Germline-derived CDR1 and CDR2 are DFQATT and SNEGSKA (reference sequence). This chain's CDR3 is CSARDPWQGEVDTQYF. The CDR3 DNA is TGCAGTGCTAGAGATCCATGGCAGGGGGAGGTGGATACGCAGTATTTT.

This clonotype appeared a few times. The CDR3 loop reads CASSSTESSYNEQFF. CDR3 DNA sequence: TGTGCCAGCAGCTCTACAGAAAGCTCCTACAATGAGCAGTTCTTC. The chain has TRBV7-9 and TRBJ2-1; the D is unclear. From germline, CDR1 is SEHNR and CDR2 FQNEAQ (reference sequence). Trimming took off 4 bases at V and 0 bases at J, with 10 bases between the two ends. The CDR3 runs to 15 residues. Combining the CDR3 with reference TRBV7-9 and TRBJ2-1 gives the whole variable domain DTGVSQNPRHKITKRGQNVTFRCDPISEHNRLYWYRQTLGQGPEFLTYFQNEAQLEKSRLLSDRFSAERPKGSFSTLEIQRTEQGDSAMYLCASSSTESSYNEQFFGPGTRLTVL.

Only a few counts were recorded for this clonotype. The chain links TRBV29-1 to TRBJ2-5; the D gene is possibly TRBD1 (7 bases). TRBJ2-7 explains the end of the DNA better; the J call may be wrong. The CDR3 loop spans 12 amino acids. Germline lookup yields CDR1 SQVTM and CDR2 ANQGSEA. The CDR3 DNA reads as TGCAGCGTTCGCGGGACAGCCTACGAGCAGTACTTC. Protein product: CSVRGTAYEQYF.

The chain employs TRBV20-1 and TRBJ2-5, with 9 positions matching TRBD2. Trimming at V came to 1 base and at J to 11 bases, leaving 17 bases not matched to a gene. CDR3 length equals 16 residues. Germline-derived CDR1 and CDR2 are DFQATT and SNEGSKA (reference sequence). CDR3 region: CSARVDVAGASDEQYF. CDR3 DNA sequence: TGCAGTGCTAGAGTAGACGTAGCGGGAGCCTCAGATGAGCAGTACTTC.

The rearrangement uses TRBV9 and TRBJ2-3, with D perhaps matching TRBD1 or TRBD2 (7 bases each). This CDR3 comprises 15 residues. Germline CDR1 and CDR2: SGDLS and YYNGEE. The V end lost 4 bases, the J end lost 3 bases, and 15 bases lay between the germline ends. This chain's CDR3 is CASSIRGGETDTQYF. The CDR3 DNA sequence: TGTGCCAGCAGCATCAGGGGGGGCGAGACAGATACGCAGTATTTT. Full variable domain (outside the CDR3, taken from reference TRBV9 and TRBJ2-3): DSGVTQTPKHLITATGQRVTLRCSPRSGDLSVYWYQQSLDQGLQFLIQYYNGEERAKGNILERFSAQQFPDLHSELNLSSLELGDSALYFCASSIRGGETDTQYFGPGTRLTVL.

This clonotype was observed a single time. This chain connects TRBV27 to TRBJ2-5; no clear D. With 0 bases removed from V and 5 bases from J, the gap between germline ends came to 10 bases. CDR1 and CDR2 (germline): MNHEY, SMNVEV (reference sequence). This CDR3 comprises 14 residues. Written as DNA, the CDR3 is TGTGCCAGCAGTTTATCGGGCCTCCGGGAGACCCAGTACTTC. This encodes CASSLSGLRETQYF.

The genes are TRBV5-6 and TRBJ2-1; 7 nucleotides agree with TRBD2. V dropped 7 bases and J dropped 8; count of bases not matched to a gene: 15. The germline gives CDR1 SGHDT, CDR2 YYEEEE. The CDR3 contains 15 residues. The CDR3 coding sequence is TGTGCCAGCTGCCGGGGGGACCCGGCGGGCGATGAGCAGTTCTTC. Amino acids: CASCRGDPAGDEQFF. The complete variable domain, with remaining parts taken from reference TRBV5-6 and TRBJ2-1, reads DAGVTQSPTHLIKTRGQQVTLRCSPKSGHDTVSWYQQALGQGPQFIFQYYEEEERQRGNFPDRFSGHQFPNYSSELNVNALLLGDSALYLCASCRGDPAGDEQFFGPGTRLTVL.

The chain combines TRBV7-9 with TRBJ1-2; D unresolved. The CDR3 is 12 residues long. In germline, CDR1 is SEHNR, CDR2 FQNEAQ (reference sequence). Trimming pared 0 bases from V and 7 bases from J, leaving 6 bases between. CDR3 residues: CASSLALLGYTF. The CDR3, as DNA: TGTGCCAGCAGCTTAGCTTTACTTGGCTACACCTTC.

This clonotype occurred a few times. V gene TRBV7-2 combines with J gene TRBJ2-4; TRBD1 agrees at 8 bases. The J call may be in error: the DNA end matches TRBJ2-7 better. The CDR3 has 15 amino acids. From germline, CDR1 is SGHTA and CDR2 FQGNSA. CDR3 nucleotides: TGTGCCAGCAGCTACGGGACAGGTGAAACCTACGAGCAGTACTTC. Protein: CASSYGTGETYEQYF.

The gene calls are TRBV29-1 and TRBJ1-1; TRBD1 matches 7 bases. CDR3 size: 15 residues. After removal of 6 bases from V and 1 base from J, the junction contained 11 bases not matched to a gene. Per germline, CDR1 SQVTM and CDR2 ANQGSEA. CDR3 sequence: CSVENAGTANTEAFF. CDR3 nucleotides: TGCAGCGTCGAGAACGCCGGGACAGCGAACACTGAAGCTTTCTTT.

In this sample, this clonotype turned up a few times. This rearrangement joins TRBV12-3 or TRBV12-4 to TRBJ1-3; 8 bases agree with TRBD1. V gave up 0 bases and J gave up 4 bases; unmatched junction bases: 5. CDR3 length: 16 residues. The CDR3 region is CASSLAQGVQGNTIYF. In DNA, the CDR3 is TGTGCCAGCAGTTTAGCACAGGGGGTACAAGGAAACACCATATATTTT.

In its sample, this clonotype was seen a few times. CDR3 bases: TGCAGTGCTAGAGCGGGACTCCTCTCAGATACGCAGTATTTT. Amino acid sequence: CSARAGLLSDTQYF. The gene calls are TRBV20-1 and TRBJ2-3; tentatively, D is TRBD2 (6 bases). The CDR3 totals 14 residues. CDR1 and CDR2 (germline): DFQATT, SNEGSKA (reference sequence). With 1 base removed from V and 4 bases from J, the gap between germline ends came to 12 bases.

The count of this clonotype is one. A much larger clonotype is one base distant, so this may be a read error. V usage is TRBV29-1 and J usage is TRBJ2-3, with D perhaps TRBD1 (6 bases). CDR3 length: 12 amino acids. In germline, CDR1 is SQVTM, CDR2 ANQGSEA. The CDR3 sequence: CSVKGDKDMQYF. CDR3 sequence (DNA): TGCAGCGTTAAAGGGGACAAAGATATGCAGTATTTT.

The sample holds one count of this clonotype. One junction end does not reproduce the germline sequence, and a read error may be involved. The CDR3 DNA reads as TGTGCCAGTAGTTTAGTGATTCGCGAGCAGTACTTC. Protein: CASSLVIREQYF. The chain uses TRBV28 and TRBJ2-5, with D unresolved. The tail of the sequence fits TRBJ2-7 better, so the J call may be wrong. This CDR3 contains 12 residues. The germline V gene encodes CDR1 MDHEN and CDR2 SYDVKM.

As concerns this clonotype: The junction and the germline gene differ at one end; a read error may be behind it. The genes are TRBV10-3 and TRBJ1-4; weak D call: TRBD1 (6 bases). The CDR3 runs to 14 residues. Germline CDR1 ENHRY, CDR2 SYGVKD. This CDR3 is CAIGEDSSNEELFF. CDR3 in DNA: TGTGCCATCGGGGAGGACAGTTCAAATGAAGAACTGTTTTTT.

This chain uses TRBV5-1 with TRBJ1-2; no reliable D call. CDR1 and CDR2 (germline): SGHRS, YFSETQ. The V end was cut by 2 bases, the J end by 8 bases, with 16 bases between. The CDR3 covers 14 residues. For the CDR3, the DNA is TGCGCCAGCAGCTTCGCCGGACCTGTCGGGGGCTACACCTTC. The encoded protein is CASSFAGPVGGYTF.

The V gene is TRBV7-9, the J gene TRBJ1-2, with a weak D call TRBD1 (5 bases). Germline CDR1 SEHNR, CDR2 FQNEAQ (reference sequence). The V end was cut by 4 bases, the J end by 13 bases, with 10 bases between. This CDR3 is 10 amino acids long. Here the CDR3 DNA reads TGTGCCAGCAGCTGGGACCGTCCCACCTTC. Translating gives CASSWDRPTF.

The chain employs TRBV18 and TRBJ1-6, with no clear D. CDR1 is KGHSH and CDR2 is LQKENI in the germline V gene. This CDR3 has 16 residues. V was cut by 1 base and J by 5 bases, with 12 bases left in between. The CDR3 is CASSPLRALDNSPLHF. The CDR3 nucleotides read TGTGCCAGCTCACCACTAAGGGCGCTGGATAATTCACCCCTCCACTTT.

The chain couples TRBV24-1 to TRBJ2-1; D might be TRBD1 (5 bases). The CDR3 length is 15 residues. Germline CDR1 is KGHDR and CDR2 is SFDVKD. The V end was cut by 5 bases, the J end by 4 bases, with 14 bases between. CDR3 nucleotide sequence: TGTGCCACCAGTGGTCAGGGCACAGAATACAATGAGCAGTTCTTC. It is translated as CATSGQGTEYNEQFF.

The chain employs TRBV7-9 and TRBJ1-2, with 7 bases aligning to TRBD1. CDR3 length equals 15 residues. The V segment lost 0 bases and the J segment 8 bases; nucleotides outside the gene matches: 9. Per germline, CDR1 SEHNR and CDR2 FQNEAQ (reference sequence). CDR3 in amino acids: CASSLALAGGIGYTF. In DNA form, the CDR3 reads TGTGCCAGCAGCTTAGCGCTCGCAGGGGGTATAGGCTACACCTTC.

The rearrangement links TRBV7-2 to TRBJ2-1, with TRBD2 matching 9 bases. V trimming: 1 base; J trimming: 5 bases; junction bases outside the gene matches: 9. CDR1 SGHTA and CDR2 FQGNSA come from the germline V gene. This CDR3 comprises 17 residues. CDR3 sequence (DNA): TGTGCCAGCAGCTTAGAACCAGCGGGAGGAGTCCACAATGAGCAGTTCTTC. It specifies CASSLEPAGGVHNEQFF. The full variable domain, with the rest looked up from reference TRBV7-2 and TRBJ2-1, is GAGVSQSPSNKVTEKGKDVELRCDPISGHTALYWYRQSLGQGLEFLIYFQGNSAPDKSGLPSDRFSAERTGGSVSTLTIQRTQQEDSAVYLCASSLEPAGGVHNEQFFGPGTRLTVL.

Turning to this clonotype: A clone one base away is much larger, so this may be a read error. This rearrangement joins TRBV15 to TRBJ2-5; 7 bases fit TRBD1. Near its end, the DNA agrees better with TRBJ2-4, so the J call may be wrong. CDR3 length equals 15 residues. Germline values: CDR1 LNHNV, CDR2 YYDKDF (reference sequence). The CDR3 region has the DNA TGTACCACCAGCGGACAGACAGGGCTCAAAAACATTCAGTACTTC. Residues: CTTSGQTGLKNIQYF.

This clonotype has only a few counts. The chain links TRBV20-1 to TRBJ2-1, with D uncertain. Trimming pared 4 bases from V and 5 bases from J, leaving 3 bases between. This CDR3 spans 10 amino acids. CDR1 and CDR2 (germline): DFQATT, SNEGSKA (reference sequence). In DNA form, the CDR3 reads TGCAGTGCTACCCACAATGAGCAGTTCTTC. Its translation is CSATHNEQFF.

This clonotype came up many times. The chain combines TRBV5-1 with TRBJ2-7; the D gene is possibly TRBD1 (5 bases). Germline lookup yields CDR1 SGHRS and CDR2 YFSETQ. The V end was cut by 4 bases, the J end by 3 bases, with 11 bases between. The CDR3 is made up of 13 amino acids. The CDR3 DNA follows: TGCGCCAGCAGCCCTGACAGAAGCTACGAGCAGTACTTC. Its protein product is CASSPDRSYEQYF.

The J gene is TRBJ2-1, the V gene TRBV20-1; 12 bases line up with TRBD2. Germline CDR1 reads DFQATT; CDR2 reads SNEGSKA (reference sequence). V dropped 5 bases and J dropped 8; count of bases not matched to a gene: 7. The CDR3 has 14 amino acids. As DNA, the CDR3 is TGCAGTGCTGCCGGGACTAGCGGGTGGGATGAGCAGTTCTTC. Translating gives CSAAGTSGWDEQFF.

The chain combines TRBV6-6 with TRBJ2-5; TRBD1 matches 8 bases. CDR1 MNHNY and CDR2 SVGAGI come from the germline V gene (reference sequence). J was trimmed by 2 bases and V by 5 bases; bases with no gene match: 13. CDR3 size: 17 residues. CDR3 region: CASSPTQGAPSQETQYF. CDR3 nucleotides: TGTGCCAGCAGTCCTACCCAGGGGGCGCCTTCTCAAGAGACCCAGTACTTC.

This clonotype has just a few counts. V and J are TRBV7-9 and TRBJ1-2; the D gene is possibly TRBD1 (5 bases). The CDR3 covers 16 residues. V was shortened by 1 base and J by 0 bases, with 12 bases between the two germline ends. Germline values: CDR1 SEHNR, CDR2 FQNEAQ (reference sequence). Here the CDR3 reads CASSLVLGRSNYGYTF. The CDR3 DNA is TGTGCCAGCAGCTTAGTATTGGGACGATCTAACTATGGCTACACCTTC. Using reference TRBV7-9 and TRBJ1-2 for the parts outside the CDR3, the full variable domain is DTGVSQNPRHKITKRGQNVTFRCDPISEHNRLYWYRQTLGQGPEFLTYFQNEAQLEKSRLLSDRFSAERPKGSFSTLEIQRTEQGDSAMYLCASSLVLGRSNYGYTFGSGTRLTVV.

J is TRBJ2-7 and V is TRBV20-1, with TRBD2 matching 10 bases. V dropped 2 bases and J dropped 1; count of bases not matched to a gene: 2. Looked up from germline, CDR1 is DFQATT and CDR2 is SNEGSKA (reference sequence). The CDR3 is 14 amino acids. The CDR3 DNA is TGCAGTGCTAGAATTAGCGGGAGGTCCTACGAGCAGTACTTC. Residues: CSARISGRSYEQYF.

A single count supports this clonotype. For the CDR3, the DNA is TGTGCCAGCAGTTACTCGTCCCCTTTCTCAACAGGGACTAGCGGGACCCTCTCCTACAATGAGCAGTACTTC. Its translation: CASSYSSPFSTGTSGTLSYNEQYF. The chain links TRBV6-2 or TRBV6-3 to TRBJ2-1; 13 bases are shared with TRBD2. The end of the DNA aligns better with TRBJ2-7, so the J call may be wrong. The CDR3 totals 24 residues. Germline CDR1 and CDR2: MNHEY and SVGEGT.

The chain employs TRBV11-2 and TRBJ2-1, with D perhaps matching TRBD1 (6 bases). The closer fit of TRBJ2-7 to the DNA end suggests the J call may be wrong. The CDR3 totals 19 residues. Germline V gene lookup returns CDR1 SGHAT and CDR2 FQNNGV. For the CDR3, the DNA is TGTGCCAGCAGTTATCCTCGACGTGACAGGCGACCGCCGCCCTACGAGCAGTACTTC. Translating gives CASSYPRRDRRPPPYEQYF.

The V call is TRBV10-3, the J call TRBJ2-1; the match to TRBD2 covers 11 bases. The J call is uncertain, as TRBJ2-7 better fits the DNA end. Germline loops: CDR1 ENHRY, CDR2 SYGVKD. The length of the CDR3 is 19 residues. This chain's CDR3 is CAISDELAGGLRSYNEQYF. DNA for the CDR3: TGTGCCATCAGTGACGAGCTAGCGGGAGGACTGCGCTCCTACAATGAGCAGTACTTC.

The chain links TRBV20-1 to TRBJ2-3; TRBD2 matches 11 bases. The CDR3 runs 16 residues. From germline, CDR1 is DFQATT and CDR2 SNEGSKA (reference sequence). V shed 5 bases and J 1 base; nucleotides not matched to a gene: 8. The CDR3 loop reads CSAPPRLAGRTDTQYF. As DNA, the CDR3 is TGCAGTGCTCCTCCTCGACTAGCGGGACGCACAGATACGCAGTATTTT.